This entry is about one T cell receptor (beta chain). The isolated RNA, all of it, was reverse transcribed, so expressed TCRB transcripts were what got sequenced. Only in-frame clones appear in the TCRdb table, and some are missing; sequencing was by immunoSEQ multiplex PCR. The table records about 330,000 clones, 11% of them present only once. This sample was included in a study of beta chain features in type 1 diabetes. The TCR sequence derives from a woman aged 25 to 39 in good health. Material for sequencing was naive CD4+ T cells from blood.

The CDR3 DNA follows: TGCGCCAGCAGCTTGGGGCTAGCTGGGGAGCAGTTCTTC. It is translated as CASSLGLAGEQFF. The genes are TRBV5-1 and TRBJ2-1, with D tentatively TRBD2 (5 bases). Germline loops: CDR1 SGHRS, CDR2 YFSETQ. The V gene lost 0 bases and the J gene lost 10 bases, with 11 bases spanning the gap. The CDR3 is made up of 13 amino acids.